The T cell receptor (beta chain) under discussion was sequenced for a study of response to subunit inactivated influenza vaccine. Study-wide results and limits: The authors suggested that few new T cells are recruited per seasonal influenza vaccination.

Details on this clonotype: Antigen: not known.

The V segment lost 7 bases and the J segment 2 bases; nucleotides outside the gene matches: 6. This CDR3 is built from 14 residues. Looked up from germline, CDR1 is SGHRS and CDR2 is YFSETQ. One entry per CDR3 protein results from TCRdb running MiXCR on the RT-PCR reads. Of 530,000 or so distinct CDR3 sequences listed, 12% to 15% were seen once; the top ten hold 11%. Sample: PBMCs from blood, taken roughly 13 days after vaccination. This sequence was found in a man aged 50 or older who received an inactivated influenza vaccine. This rearrangement joins TRBV5-1 to TRBJ2-5, with TRBD1 matching over 9 bases. CDR3 bases: TGCGCCAGCTCACAGGGGGCTTGGCAAGAGACCCAGTACTTC. Translation gives CASSQGAWQETQYF.